These T cell receptor beta chains were read from a single sample in a study of blood T cell repertoires in COVID-19. The table came from immunoSEQ multiplex PCR; TCRdb's copy has only in-frame clones and leaves some out. The sample consists of 150,000 to 200,000 clones, around 84% of them appearing once. Sequencing was performed on PBMCs or T cells enriched from blood (not recorded which). These TCRs come from a man aged 50-59 years who had recovered from COVID-19. The conserved cysteine and the conserved F or W are not part of the CDR3 here.

v_call | cdr3_length | cdr3_aa
TRBV24-1 | 13 | ATSDPSQGIYGYT
TRBV19 | 11 | ASSTQGNTEAF
TRBV7-8 | 18 | ASSPVFGLAGASSYNEQF
TRBV12-3/TRBV12-4 | 10 | ASSATGFGYT
TRBV13 | 13 | ASSAMGGANTEAF
TRBV7-3 | 13 | ASSYRDRIYNEQF
TRBV6-4 | 13 | ASSDSQAGPAEQF
TRBV29-1 | 11 | SVEGRQGYEQY
TRBV7-9 | 16 | ASSFQRQVVSGANVLT
TRBV6-5 | 13 | ASSPGLAGGYEQY
TRBV4-1 | 15 | ASSHSKGGLNTGELF
TRBV29-1 | 10 | SVVGHGGGYT
TRBV9 | 13 | ASTRLAGGGETQY
TRBV11-2 | 12 | ASSLDRGRVEQF
TRBV5-6 | 14 | ASSFGGGAHTGELF
TRBV7-9 | 15 | ASSLGLGGRFDTEAF
TRBV3-1/TRBV3-2 | 11 | ASSLGEGLGNR
TRBV9 | 13 | ASSVDGSSRNTIY
TRBV10-3 | 9 | AISELVEQY
TRBV6-5 | 12 | ASSRDRASYEQY
TRBV19 | 13 | ASSIIGRENTEAF
TRBV3-1/TRBV3-2 | 14 | ASSPGGGLSGNTIY
TRBV19 | 13 | ASSIAGGVTGELF
TRBV6-1 | 12 | ASSEAGAGGEQY
TRBV2 | 11 | ASSAPGTYGYT
TRBV5-1 | 12 | ASSSRTGGGEQY
TRBV7-9 | 12 | ASSLQGAGSPLH